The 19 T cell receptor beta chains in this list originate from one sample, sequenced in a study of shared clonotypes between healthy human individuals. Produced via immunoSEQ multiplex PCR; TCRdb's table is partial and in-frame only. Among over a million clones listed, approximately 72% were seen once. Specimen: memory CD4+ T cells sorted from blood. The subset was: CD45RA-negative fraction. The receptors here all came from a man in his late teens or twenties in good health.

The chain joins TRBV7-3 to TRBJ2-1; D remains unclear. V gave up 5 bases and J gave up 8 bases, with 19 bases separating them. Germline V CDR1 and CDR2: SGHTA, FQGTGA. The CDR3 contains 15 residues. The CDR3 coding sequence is TGTGCCAGCAGCCCGCGACCTGGTCCGGGTTATGAGCAGTTCTTC. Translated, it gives CASSPRPGPGYEQFF.

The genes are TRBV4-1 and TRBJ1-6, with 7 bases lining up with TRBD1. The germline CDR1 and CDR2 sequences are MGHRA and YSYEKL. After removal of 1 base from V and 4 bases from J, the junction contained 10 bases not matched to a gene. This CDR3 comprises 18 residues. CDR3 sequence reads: CASSQVRGGGGYNSPLHF. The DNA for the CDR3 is TGCGCCAGCAGCCAAGTTAGAGGGGGCGGAGGGTATAATTCACCCCTCCACTTT.

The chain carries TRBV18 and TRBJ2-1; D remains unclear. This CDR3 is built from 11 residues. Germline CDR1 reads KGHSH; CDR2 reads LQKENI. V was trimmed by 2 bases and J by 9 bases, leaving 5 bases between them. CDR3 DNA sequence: TGTGCCAGCTCACCAAACGCTGAGCAGTTCTTC. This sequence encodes CASSPNAEQFF.

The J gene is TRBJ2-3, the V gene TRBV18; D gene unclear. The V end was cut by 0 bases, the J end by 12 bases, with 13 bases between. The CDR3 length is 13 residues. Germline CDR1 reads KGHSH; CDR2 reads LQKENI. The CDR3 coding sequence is TGTGCCAGCTCACCACCGGAGCGAAATCTTCAGTATTTT. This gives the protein CASSPPERNLQYF.

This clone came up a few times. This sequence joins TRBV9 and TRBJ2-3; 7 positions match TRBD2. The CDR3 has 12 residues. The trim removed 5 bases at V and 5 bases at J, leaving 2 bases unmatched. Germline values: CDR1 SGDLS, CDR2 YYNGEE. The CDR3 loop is CASRGGGDTQYF. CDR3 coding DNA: TGTGCCAGCAGGGGCGGGGGAGATACGCAGTATTTT. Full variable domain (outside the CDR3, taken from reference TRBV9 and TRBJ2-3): DSGVTQTPKHLITATGQRVTLRCSPRSGDLSVYWYQQSLDQGLQFLIQYYNGEERAKGNILERFSAQQFPDLHSELNLSSLELGDSALYFCASRGGGDTQYFGPGTRLTVL.

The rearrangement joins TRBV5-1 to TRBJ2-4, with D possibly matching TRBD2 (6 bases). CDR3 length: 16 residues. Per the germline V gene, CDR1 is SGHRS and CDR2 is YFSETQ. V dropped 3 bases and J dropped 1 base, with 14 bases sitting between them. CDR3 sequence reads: CASSSIGEDAKNIQYF. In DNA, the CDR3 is TGCGCCAGCAGCTCCATAGGGGAGGACGCCAAAAACATTCAGTACTTC.

The CDR3 sequence: CATRTNPNQPQHF. For the CDR3, the DNA is TGTGCCACCCGGACCAACCCAAATCAGCCCCAGCATTTT. The rearrangement joins TRBV28 to TRBJ1-5; D unclear. Germline loops: CDR1 MDHEN, CDR2 SYDVKM. Trimming took 10 bases from V and 4 from J, leaving 14 bases between them. The CDR3 totals 13 residues.

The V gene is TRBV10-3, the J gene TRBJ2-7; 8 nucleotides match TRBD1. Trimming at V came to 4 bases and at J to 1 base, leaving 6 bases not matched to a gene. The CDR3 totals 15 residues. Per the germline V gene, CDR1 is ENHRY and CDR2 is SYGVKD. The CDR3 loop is CAISVTGTGSYEQYF. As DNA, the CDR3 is TGTGCCATCAGTGTCACCGGGACAGGATCCTACGAGCAGTACTTC.

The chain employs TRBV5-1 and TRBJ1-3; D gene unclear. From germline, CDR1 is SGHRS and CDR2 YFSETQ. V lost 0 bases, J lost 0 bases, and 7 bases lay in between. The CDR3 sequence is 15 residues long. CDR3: CASSLDFFSGNTIYF. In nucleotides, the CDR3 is TGCGCCAGCAGCTTGGATTTTTTCTCTGGAAACACCATATATTTT.

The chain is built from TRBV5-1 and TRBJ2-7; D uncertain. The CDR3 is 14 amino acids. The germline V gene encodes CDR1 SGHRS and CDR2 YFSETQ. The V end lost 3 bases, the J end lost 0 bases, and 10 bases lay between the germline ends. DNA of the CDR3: TGCGCCAGCAGCTCGAATGTACCCTCCTACGAGCAGTACTTC. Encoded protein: CASSSNVPSYEQYF. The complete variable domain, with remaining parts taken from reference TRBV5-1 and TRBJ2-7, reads KAGVTQTPRYLIKTRGQQVTLSCSPISGHRSVSWYQQTPGQGLQFLFEYFSETQRNKGNFPGRFSGRQFSNSRSEMNVSTLELGDSALYLCASSSNVPSYEQYFGPGTRLTVT.

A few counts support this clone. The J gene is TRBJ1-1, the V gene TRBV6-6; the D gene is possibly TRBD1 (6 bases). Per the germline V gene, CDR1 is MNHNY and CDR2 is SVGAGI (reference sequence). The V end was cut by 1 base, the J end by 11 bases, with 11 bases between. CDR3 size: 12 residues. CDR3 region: CASSYLGGHAFF. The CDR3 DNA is TGTGCCAGCAGTTACTTGGGGGGGCACGCTTTCTTT.

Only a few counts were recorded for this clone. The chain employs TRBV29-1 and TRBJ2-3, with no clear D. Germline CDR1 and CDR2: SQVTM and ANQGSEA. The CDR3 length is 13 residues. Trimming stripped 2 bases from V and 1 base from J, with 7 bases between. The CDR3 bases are TGCAGCGTTGAACCGCTCCGCACAGATACGCAGTATTTT. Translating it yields CSVEPLRTDTQYF.

CDR3 sequence: CAWSQGVGEKLFF. Here the CDR3 DNA reads TGTGCCTGGAGTCAGGGCGTAGGTGAAAAACTGTTTTTT. The chain carries TRBV30 and TRBJ1-4; maybe TRBD1 (5 bases). The V end was cut by 2 bases, the J end by 7 bases, with 11 bases between. Germline CDR1 GTSNPN, CDR2 SVGIG (reference sequence). This CDR3 has 13 amino acids. The variable domain in full, with the rest retrieved from reference TRBV30 and TRBJ1-4, is SQTIHQWPATLVQPVGSPLSLECTVEGTSNPNLYWYRQAAGRGLQLLFYSVGIGQISSEVPQNLSASRPQDRQFILSSKKLLLSDSGFYLCAWSQGVGEKLFFGSGTQLSVL.

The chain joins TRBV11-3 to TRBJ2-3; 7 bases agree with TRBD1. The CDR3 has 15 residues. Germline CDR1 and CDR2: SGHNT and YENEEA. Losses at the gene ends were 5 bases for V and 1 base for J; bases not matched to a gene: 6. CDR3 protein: CASSQGGAGTDTQYF. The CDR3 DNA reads TGTGCCAGCAGCCAAGGGGGCGCCGGCACAGATACGCAGTATTTT.

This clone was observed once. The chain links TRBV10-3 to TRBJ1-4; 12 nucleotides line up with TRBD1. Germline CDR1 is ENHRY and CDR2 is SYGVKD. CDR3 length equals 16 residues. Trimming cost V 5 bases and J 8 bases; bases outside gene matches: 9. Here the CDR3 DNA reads TGTGCCATCAGTACGGGACAGGGGGCTGTTAGCGAAAAACTGTTTTTT. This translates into CAISTGQGAVSEKLFF.

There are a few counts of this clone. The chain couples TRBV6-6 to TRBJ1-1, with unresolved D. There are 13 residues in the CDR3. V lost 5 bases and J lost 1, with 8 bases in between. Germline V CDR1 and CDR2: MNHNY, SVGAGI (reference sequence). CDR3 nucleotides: TGTGCCAGCAGTCAGAAAGGGAACACTGAAGCTTTCTTT. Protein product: CASSQKGNTEAFF.

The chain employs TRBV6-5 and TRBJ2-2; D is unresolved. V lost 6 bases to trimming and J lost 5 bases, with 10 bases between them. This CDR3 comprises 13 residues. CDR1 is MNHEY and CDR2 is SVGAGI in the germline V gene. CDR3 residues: CASSARTTGELFF. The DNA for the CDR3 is TGTGCCAGCAGCGCCCGAACGACCGGGGAGCTGTTTTTT.

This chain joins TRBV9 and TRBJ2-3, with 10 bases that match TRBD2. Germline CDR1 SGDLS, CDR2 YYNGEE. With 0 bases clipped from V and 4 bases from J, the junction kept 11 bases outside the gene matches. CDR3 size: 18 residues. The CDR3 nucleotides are TGTGCCAGCAGCGTAGCCCCCTCATTAGCGGGAGGTTCAGATACGCAGTATTTT. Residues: CASSVAPSLAGGSDTQYF.

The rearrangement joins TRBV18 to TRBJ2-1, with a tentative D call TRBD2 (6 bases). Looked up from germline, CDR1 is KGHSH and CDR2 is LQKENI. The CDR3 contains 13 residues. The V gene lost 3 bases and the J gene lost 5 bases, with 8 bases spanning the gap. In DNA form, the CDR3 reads TGTGCCAGCTCACCGGGGGGTAACAATGAGCAGTTCTTC. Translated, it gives CASSPGGNNEQFF.